These T cell receptor beta chains were read from a single sample in a study of vaccination and CD4 T cells after COVID-19. Their antigen targets remain unknown. One entry per CDR3 protein, called by TCRdb with MiXCR from the PCR reads. The data contain about 26,000 distinct CDR3 sequences, less than 65% of them singletons. Material: CD4+ T cells from blood, cultured in vitro. The receptors derive from a human donor who had recovered from COVID-19. The CDR3 runs from the conserved cysteine through the conserved F or W. Clone size, where shown, is once, few, many, or a class for clones that have expanded.

CDR3 protein	V gene	clone size
CASSTRLAGASIAKNIQYF	TRBV19	few
CASSPGQVRSYEQYF	TRBV27	.
CATRQDMRNQPQHF	TRBV28	.
CATSRSITNSGTGGSDTQYF	TRBV15	.
CATSESGTVRYSNQPQHF	TRBV24-1	.
CATANQGDGYTF	TRBV10-1	once
CASSQDEAGGWSPLHF	TRBV4-2	.
CASSVLIYEQFF	TRBV6-1	.
CASSHLQGDQPQHF	TRBV28	.
CSVVFQGALGANVLTF	TRBV29-1	.
CASSGDQGARGYTF	TRBV7-2	.
CASSADNQPQHF	TRBV7-9	.
CASSDPWGQETQYF	TRBV6-1	.
CASSLQGLNTEAFF	TRBV7-9	.
CASSSSTGRRNQPQHF	TRBV6-2/TRBV6-3	medium-sized
CASTSRAPPYEQYF	TRBV19	few
CSANGDKGGTQYF	TRBV20-1	.
CSARSGGPAKNIQYF	TRBV20-1	few
CASSYRTGGSPLHF	TRBV6-5	medium-sized